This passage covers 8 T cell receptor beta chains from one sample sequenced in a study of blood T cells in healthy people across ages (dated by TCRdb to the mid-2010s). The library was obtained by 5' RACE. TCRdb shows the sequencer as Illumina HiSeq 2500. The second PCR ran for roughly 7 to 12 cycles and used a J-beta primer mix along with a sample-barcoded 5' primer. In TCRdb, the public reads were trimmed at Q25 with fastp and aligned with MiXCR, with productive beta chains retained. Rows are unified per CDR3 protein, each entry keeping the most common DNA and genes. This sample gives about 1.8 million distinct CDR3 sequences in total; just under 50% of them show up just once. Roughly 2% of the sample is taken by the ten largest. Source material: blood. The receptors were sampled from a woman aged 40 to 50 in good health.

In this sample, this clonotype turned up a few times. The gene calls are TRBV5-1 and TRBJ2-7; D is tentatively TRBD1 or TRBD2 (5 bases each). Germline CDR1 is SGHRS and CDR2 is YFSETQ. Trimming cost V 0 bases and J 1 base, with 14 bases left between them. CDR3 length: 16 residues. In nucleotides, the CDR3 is TGCGCCAGCAGCTTGGCATCGGGGTCAGGGTCCTACGAGCAGTACTTC. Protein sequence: CASSLASGSGSYEQYF.

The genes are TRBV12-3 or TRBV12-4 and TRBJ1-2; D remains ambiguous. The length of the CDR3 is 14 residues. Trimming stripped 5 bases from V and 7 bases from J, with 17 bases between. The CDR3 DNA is TGTGCCAGCAGTAATTGGGAGGACCGAGCTGGCTACACCTTC. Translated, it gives CASSNWEDRAGYTF.

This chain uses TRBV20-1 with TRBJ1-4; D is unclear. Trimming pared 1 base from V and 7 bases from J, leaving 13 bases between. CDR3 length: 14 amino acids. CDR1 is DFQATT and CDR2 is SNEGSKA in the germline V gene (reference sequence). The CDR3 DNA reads TGCAGTGCTAGAGGTGCGAGTAATCCTGAAAAACTGTTTTTT. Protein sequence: CSARGASNPEKLFF.

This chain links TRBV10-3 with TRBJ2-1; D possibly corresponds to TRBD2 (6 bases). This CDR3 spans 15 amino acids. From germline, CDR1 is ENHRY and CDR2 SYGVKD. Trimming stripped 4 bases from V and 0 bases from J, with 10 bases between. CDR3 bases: TGTGCCATCAGTGGGGAGGCTAGCTCCTACAATGAGCAGTTCTTC. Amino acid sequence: CAISGEASSYNEQFF.

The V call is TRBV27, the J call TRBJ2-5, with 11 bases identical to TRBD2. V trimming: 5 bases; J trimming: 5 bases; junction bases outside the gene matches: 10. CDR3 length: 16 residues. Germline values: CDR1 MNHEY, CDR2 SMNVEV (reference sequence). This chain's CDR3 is CASSPTFSGGEETQYF. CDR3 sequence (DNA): TGTGCCAGCAGTCCTACATTTAGCGGGGGGGAGGAGACCCAGTACTTC.

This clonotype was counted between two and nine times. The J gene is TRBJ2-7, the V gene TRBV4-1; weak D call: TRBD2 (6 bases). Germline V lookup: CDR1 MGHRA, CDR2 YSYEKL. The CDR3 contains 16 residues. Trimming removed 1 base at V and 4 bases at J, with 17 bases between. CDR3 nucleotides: TGCGCCAGCAGCCAAGGAGGAGGAGGGATCGGGTACGAGCAGTACTTC. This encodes CASSQGGGGIGYEQYF.

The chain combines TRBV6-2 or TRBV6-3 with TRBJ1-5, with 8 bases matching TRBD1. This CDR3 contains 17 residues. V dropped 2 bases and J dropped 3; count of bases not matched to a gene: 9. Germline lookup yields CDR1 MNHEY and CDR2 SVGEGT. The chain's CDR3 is CASSYPRTGIINQPQHF. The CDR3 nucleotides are TGTGCCAGCAGTTACCCAAGGACAGGGATCATCAATCAGCCCCAGCATTTT.

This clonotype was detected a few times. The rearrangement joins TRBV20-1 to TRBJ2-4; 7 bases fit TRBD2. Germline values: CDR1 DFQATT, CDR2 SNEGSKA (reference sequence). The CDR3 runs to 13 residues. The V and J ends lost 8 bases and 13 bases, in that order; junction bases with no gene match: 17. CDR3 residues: CSSTLKAGREQYF. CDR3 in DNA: TGCAGTTCTACACTAAAGGCCGGGCGGGAGCAGTACTTC.